A selection of T cell receptor beta chains follows, all from one sample in a study of blood T cell repertoires in COVID-19. Assay used: immunoSEQ multiplex PCR; TCRdb lists only in-frame clones, some missing. The table has roughly 60,000 clones, roughly four fifths seen once. Sequencing was performed on peripheral blood. All receptors derive from a man at least 80 years old with acute or convalescent COVID-19. The CDR3 runs from the conserved cysteine through the conserved F or W. For some rows the clone size is stated as once, few or many, or as a class when expanded; others skip it.

clone size	V gene	J gene	CDR3 protein
NA	TRBV2	TRBJ1-5	CASSANSPNQPQHF
NA	TRBV4-1	TRBJ2-1	CASSQGPGVYEQFF
NA	TRBV2	TRBJ2-6	CASSPNRAGANVLTF
NA	TRBV15	TRBJ1-5	CATQGGRNGNQPQHF
NA	TRBV7-6	TRBJ2-7	CASSLARSQGSYYEQYF
NA	TRBV19	TRBJ2-7	CASTPGQATSYEQYF
NA	TRBV18	TRBJ2-2	CASSPDRVGTGELFF
NA	TRBV5-5	TRBJ2-7	CASSLPPGGPYEQYF
NA	TRBV3-1/TRBV3-2	TRBJ2-6	CASSPHGRAGANVLTF
NA	TRBV2	TRBJ1-6	CASSDFIRGGNNSPLHF
NA	TRBV12-5	TRBJ2-2	CASVPGATGELFF
NA	TRBV6-1	TRBJ1-2	CASSEFINYGYTF
NA	TRBV30	TRBJ2-5	CAWNAGGQETQYF
NA	TRBV10-1	TRBJ1-1	CASRLTAGGTEAFF
NA	TRBV10-3	TRBJ1-1	CAISLQGASTEAFF
NA	TRBV6-5	TRBJ2-7	CASSSPRGNYEQYF
once	TRBV12-5	TRBJ1-5	CASGPYGNQPQHF
few	TRBV25-1	TRBJ1-2	CASRDDRGQGGYTF
NA	TRBV6-2/TRBV6-3	TRBJ2-1	CASSSRGARSYNEQFF
NA	TRBV19	TRBJ1-2	CASSNAGQVNYGYTF
NA	TRBV27	TRBJ1-4	CASSKRPGTTNEKLFF
NA	TRBV5-1	TRBJ1-4	CASSVQQGPGEKLFF
NA	TRBV4-1	TRBJ2-2	CASSHRFGPHPNTGELFF
NA	TRBV4-1	TRBJ2-7	CASSQRTGGGGAYEQYF
NA	TRBV3-1/TRBV3-2	TRBJ2-3	CASSQDWGLATDTQYF
once	TRBV5-5	TRBJ2-5	CASSFRDGSVQYF
NA	TRBV11-2	TRBJ1-2	CASSLDWGDYGYTF
few	TRBV18	TRBJ1-1	CASSPWTEENTEAFF